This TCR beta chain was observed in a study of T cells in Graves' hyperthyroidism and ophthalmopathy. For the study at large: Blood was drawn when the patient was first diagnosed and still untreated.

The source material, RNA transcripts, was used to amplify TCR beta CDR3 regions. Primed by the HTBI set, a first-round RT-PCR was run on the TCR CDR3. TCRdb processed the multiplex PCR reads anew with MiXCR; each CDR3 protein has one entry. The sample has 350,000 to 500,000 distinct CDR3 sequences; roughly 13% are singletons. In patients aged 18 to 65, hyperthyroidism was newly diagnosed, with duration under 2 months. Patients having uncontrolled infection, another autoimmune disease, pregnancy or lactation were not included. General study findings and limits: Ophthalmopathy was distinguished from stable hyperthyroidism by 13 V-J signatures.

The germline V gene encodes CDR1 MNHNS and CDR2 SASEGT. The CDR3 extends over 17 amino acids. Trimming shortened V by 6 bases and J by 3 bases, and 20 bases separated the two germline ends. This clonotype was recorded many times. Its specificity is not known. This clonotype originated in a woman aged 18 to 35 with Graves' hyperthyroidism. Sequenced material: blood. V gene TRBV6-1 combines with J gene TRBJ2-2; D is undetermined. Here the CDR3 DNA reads TGTGCCAGCAGCCGAGACTTGCACCGACATTACACCGGGGAGCTGTTTTTT. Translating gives CASSRDLHRHYTGELFF.